This T cell receptor (beta chain) was found in a study of CD8 T cells in ankylosing spondylitis. The V end was cut by 0 bases, the J end by 1 base, with 7 bases between. Per the germline V gene, CDR1 is SGDLS and CDR2 is YYNGEE. There are 14 residues in the CDR3. TCRdb reanalysed the 5' RACE reads using MiXCR and keeps one entry per CDR3 protein. This table has about 10,000 distinct CDR3 sequences, 5% to 6.5% appearing once. This clonotype was counted ten times or more. The sample consisted of blood, either unsorted or a sorted T cell fraction (not recorded which). The sequence came from a female donor with ankylosing spondylitis or in good health (not recorded which). V gene TRBV9 combines with J gene TRBJ2-5, with no clear D. CDR3: CASSVGGPQETQYF. The CDR3 DNA reads as TGTGCCAGCAGCGTAGGCGGCCCCCAAGAGACCCAGTACTTC.